Presented here are 30 T cell receptor beta chains from one specimen sequenced in a study of shared clonotypes between healthy human individuals. The table came from immunoSEQ multiplex PCR; TCRdb's copy has only in-frame clones and leaves some out. The sample shows 2.3 million or so clones, roughly 93% of them seen only once. The sample consisted of naive CD4+ T cells from PBMCs. Subset noted: CD45RA+ positively selected. Source of these receptors: a man younger than 35 in good health. Some clones in this sample may be carry-over from other donors' samples.

About this clone: The same CDR3 can be traced to other DNA sequences in this sample. Written as DNA, the CDR3 is TGTGCCAGCAGTGTTAACTACGAGCAGTACTTC. Its translation is CASSVNYEQYF. This chain uses TRBV25-1 with TRBJ2-7; the D is unclear. V was cut by 4 bases and J by 3 bases, with 4 bases left in between. The germline CDR1 and CDR2 sequences are MGHDK and SYGVNS. CDR3 length: 11 residues.

This CDR3 is CASSLGWKYFDGYTF. As DNA, the CDR3 is TGTGCCAGCAGCTTAGGGTGGAAGTATTTCGATGGCTACACCTTC. This rearrangement joins TRBV5-6 to TRBJ1-2; the D is unclear. The CDR3 extends over 15 amino acids. Trimming took 2 bases from V and 6 from J, leaving 17 bases between them. CDR1 SGHDT and CDR2 YYEEEE come from the germline V gene.

The CDR3 nucleotides read TGCAGCGCCATCCCGCACCAGACGAACACCGGGGAGCTGTTTTTT. Amino acid sequence: CSAIPHQTNTGELFF. The genes are TRBV29-1 and TRBJ2-2; D is unresolved. The CDR3 covers 15 residues. V shed 7 bases and J shed 0 bases, with 15 bases lying between them. Germline V gene lookup returns CDR1 SQVTM and CDR2 ANQGSEA.

The CDR3: CASSEGARETQYF. Written as DNA, the CDR3 is TGTGCCAGCAGCGAGGGGGCGCGAGAGACCCAGTACTTC. The genes are TRBV9 and TRBJ2-5; 7 bases map to TRBD1. The V and J ends lost 3 bases and 4 bases, in that order; junction bases with no gene match: 3. The germline V gene has CDR1 SGDLS and CDR2 YYNGEE. The CDR3 has 13 amino acids.

J is TRBJ1-2 and V is TRBV5-1, with D unclear. In germline, CDR1 is SGHRS, CDR2 YFSETQ. There are 15 residues in the CDR3. The germline V and J ends were trimmed by 0 bases and 7 bases, with 16 bases remaining between them. CDR3 coding DNA: TGCGCCAGCAGCTTGGTGTCAGGAAATACGCGTGGCTACACCTTC. Translation gives CASSLVSGNTRGYTF.

As concerns this clone: The same CDR3 is also encoded by other DNA sequences in this sample. This rearrangement joins TRBV18 to TRBJ1-5; TRBD1 matches at 7 bases. CDR3 length: 13 residues. Trimming removed 6 bases from V and 4 bases from J; junction bases left unmatched: 3. From germline, CDR1 is KGHSH and CDR2 LQKENI. Here the CDR3 reads CASSGTANQPQHF. The CDR3 region has the DNA TGTGCCAGCTCCGGGACAGCAAATCAGCCCCAGCATTTT.

The chain recombines TRBV7-9 with TRBJ1-4; the D is unclear. The germline CDR1 and CDR2 sequences are SEHNR and FQNEAQ (reference sequence). The CDR3 is 15 amino acids. Trimming left V 4 bases short and J 5 bases short, with 14 bases between. The CDR3 loop reads CASSSLFSFNEKLFF. CDR3 bases: TGTGCCAGCAGCTCCTTGTTCAGCTTCAATGAAAAACTGTTTTTT.

The chain uses TRBV5-4 and TRBJ2-1; a weak D match, TRBD2 (6 bases). CDR3 length: 13 amino acids. V was clipped by 5 bases and J by 8 bases, with 14 bases between them. The germline gives CDR1 SGHNT, CDR2 YYREEE (reference sequence). CDR3 DNA: TGTGCCAGCAGTACGGGGCCGGGGGATGAGCAGTTCTTC. Protein product: CASSTGPGDEQFF.

V usage is TRBV7-3 and J usage is TRBJ2-2; TRBD1 matches 11 bases. Losses at the gene ends were 4 bases for V and 5 bases for J; bases not matched to a gene: 9. This CDR3 has 17 amino acids. Per the germline V gene, CDR1 is SGHTA and CDR2 is FQGTGA. The CDR3 region is CASSSLGQGAFTGELFF. The CDR3 DNA follows: TGTGCCAGCAGCTCTCTAGGACAGGGGGCATTTACCGGGGAGCTGTTTTTT.

The sample holds one count of this clone. V usage is TRBV15 and J usage is TRBJ2-5; the D gene is possibly TRBD2 (6 bases). CDR1 is LNHNV, CDR2 YYDKDF, per germline (reference sequence). Trimming shortened V by 1 base and J by 4 bases, and 31 bases separated the two germline ends. The CDR3 spans 21 residues. The CDR3 loop reads CATSRGLGRGGPSLGIETQYF. The CDR3 DNA is TGTGCCACCAGCAGAGGGCTGGGGCGAGGAGGGCCCTCCTTAGGGATAGAGACCCAGTACTTC.

This sequence joins TRBV16 and TRBJ1-3; D possibly corresponds to TRBD1 (5 bases). Trimming took 2 bases from V and 0 from J, leaving 14 bases between them. CDR3 length equals 17 residues. CDR1 and CDR2 (germline): KGHSY, FQNENV. Here the CDR3 DNA reads TGTGCCAGCAGCCAAAACCTCGGGGCTCCCTCTGGAAACACCATATATTTT. It encodes CASSQNLGAPSGNTIYF.

The V call is TRBV5-1, the J call TRBJ2-3; 7 positions agree with TRBD1. The CDR3 totals 16 residues. CDR1 and CDR2 (germline): SGHRS, YFSETQ. The ends lost 6 bases at V and 1 base at J; junction bases unmatched: 11. The CDR3 protein is CASNSRQGLGTDTQYF. The CDR3 coding sequence is TGCGCCAGCAACTCCCGACAGGGTCTCGGCACAGATACGCAGTATTTT.

The chain combines TRBV25-1 with TRBJ2-5, with 7 bases lining up with TRBD1. Germline CDR1 and CDR2: MGHDK and SYGVNS. The CDR3 loop spans 13 amino acids. Trimming at V came to 4 bases and at J to 4 bases, leaving 3 bases not matched to a gene. In nucleotides, the CDR3 is TGTGCCAGCAGTGGAGGGGGCCGAGAGACCCAGTACTTC. This codes for CASSGGGRETQYF.

This rearrangement joins TRBV19 to TRBJ2-7; D may match TRBD1 or TRBD2 (6 bases each). Germline V lookup: CDR1 LNHDA, CDR2 SQIVND (reference sequence). The CDR3 sequence is 14 residues long. V was clipped by 3 bases and J by 2 bases, with 11 bases between them. The CDR3 spells CASSMTGATYEQYF. The CDR3 DNA is TGTGCCAGTAGTATGACGGGGGCTACCTACGAGCAGTACTTC.

V gene TRBV7-9 combines with J gene TRBJ2-1; D is possibly TRBD2 (6 bases). Germline V gives CDR1 SEHNR, CDR2 FQNEAQ (reference sequence). The germline V and J ends were trimmed by 7 bases and 3 bases, with 16 bases remaining between them. The CDR3 extends over 15 amino acids. CDR3 DNA sequence: TGTGCCAGCAACCTCTTAGCGGACCTCTACAATGAGCAGTTCTTC. Protein product: CASNLLADLYNEQFF.

This sequence joins TRBV5-1 and TRBJ2-6; D may be TRBD1 (6 bases). Germline CDR1 and CDR2: SGHRS and YFSETQ. The CDR3 consists of 14 residues. V lost 8 bases, J lost 0 bases, and 9 bases lay in between. The CDR3 DNA reads as TGCGCCAGTCTGGACAGCTCTGGGGCCAACGTCCTGACTTTC. Encoded protein: CASLDSSGANVLTF.

The chain has TRBV6-5 and TRBJ1-1; the D gene is possibly TRBD1 (6 bases). The V end lost 6 bases, the J end lost 3 bases, and 17 bases lay between the germline ends. Germline loops: CDR1 MNHEY, CDR2 SVGAGI. The CDR3 totals 15 residues. The CDR3 coding sequence is TGTGCCAGCAGGACCCGACAGGCCGGGGACACTGAAGCTTTCTTT. Its protein is CASRTRQAGDTEAFF.

In DNA form, the CDR3 reads TGTGCCAGCTCACCCGGGACTAGCTCTGAGCAGTTCTTC. The encoded protein is CASSPGTSSEQFF. V and J are TRBV18 and TRBJ2-1, with 9 nucleotides matching TRBD2. V dropped 3 bases and J dropped 9; count of bases not matched to a gene: 3. Germline V lookup: CDR1 KGHSH, CDR2 LQKENI. The CDR3 loop spans 13 amino acids.

This rearrangement joins TRBV6-6 to TRBJ2-7, with 7 bases aligning to TRBD2. The CDR3 covers 14 residues. Germline lookup yields CDR1 MNHNY and CDR2 SVGAGI (reference sequence). The V and J ends lost 5 bases and 2 bases, in that order; junction bases with no gene match: 6. Written as DNA, the CDR3 is TGTGCCAGCAGTAGCGGGATAGGCCCCTACGAGCAGTACTTC. Protein sequence: CASSSGIGPYEQYF.

The chain employs TRBV5-6 and TRBJ2-3; the D gene is possibly TRBD2 (5 bases). The V end was cut by 0 bases, the J end by 4 bases, with 9 bases between. Germline V lookup: CDR1 SGHDT, CDR2 YYEEEE. CDR3 length: 14 residues. This CDR3 is CASSLAGVADTQYF. The CDR3 nucleotides read TGTGCCAGCAGCTTGGCCGGGGTTGCAGATACGCAGTATTTT.

This clone was recorded once. The chain links TRBV5-4 to TRBJ1-2; a weak D match, TRBD1 (5 bases). The V end was cut by 4 bases, the J end by 7 bases, with 14 bases between. This CDR3 spans 13 amino acids. Germline CDR1 is SGHNT and CDR2 is YYREEE (reference sequence). The CDR3 is CASSVDRGGGYTF. In DNA, the CDR3 is TGTGCCAGCAGCGTGGATCGGGGGGGTGGCTACACCTTC.

This chain links TRBV7-3 with TRBJ2-1; D not certain. The germline V gene has CDR1 SGHTA and CDR2 FQGTGA. V lost 5 bases and J lost 8, with 13 bases in between. The CDR3 covers 13 residues. CDR3 DNA sequence: TGTGCCAGCAGCCGCGATGGTGGGGATGAGCAGTTCTTC. Protein: CASSRDGGDEQFF.

This CDR3 reads CASGGSNYGYTF. CDR3 nucleotide sequence: TGTGCCAGCGGGGGATCTAACTATGGCTACACCTTC. The V and J genes are TRBV28 and TRBJ1-2; D perhaps matches TRBD1 (5 bases). V was pared by 8 bases and J by 0 bases, with 7 bases between. The CDR3 covers 12 residues. CDR1 and CDR2 from the germline V gene are MDHEN and SYDVKM.

The chain carries TRBV11-2 and TRBJ2-1, with unresolved D. Germline CDR1 is SGHAT and CDR2 is FQNNGV. Trimming cost V 5 bases and J 13 bases, with 12 bases left between them. This CDR3 region has 11 residues. The CDR3 reads CASSPPGTQFF. In DNA, the CDR3 is TGTGCCAGCAGCCCCCCCGGCACCCAGTTCTTC.

Of note for this clone: Additional DNA sequences in this sample encode the identical CDR3. The chain employs TRBV2 and TRBJ1-5; unclear D gene. From germline, CDR1 is SNHLY and CDR2 FYNNEI. CDR3 length: 13 residues. Trimming took off 5 bases at V and 0 bases at J, with 5 bases between the two ends. The CDR3: CASSTNSNQPQHF. Here the CDR3 DNA reads TGTGCCAGCAGTACAAATAGCAATCAGCCCCAGCATTTT.

The chain is built from TRBV28 and TRBJ2-7; D remains unclear. The CDR3 contains 14 residues. Between the trimmed V and J ends, which lost 6 bases and 2 bases, there was a span of 14 bases. Germline V gives CDR1 MDHEN, CDR2 SYDVKM. The CDR3 spells CASRRRVLTYEQYF. CDR3 coding DNA: TGTGCCAGCAGGCGCCGAGTCTTAACCTACGAGCAGTACTTC.

The CDR3 region is CASSGRTNEKLFF. CDR3 nucleotides: TGTGCCAGCAGTGGACGGACTAATGAAAAACTGTTTTTT. The rearrangement joins TRBV6-5 to TRBJ1-4; D ambiguous. The CDR3 contains 13 residues. Germline assignment: CDR1 MNHEY and CDR2 SVGAGI. The V gene lost 5 bases and the J gene lost 2 bases, with 6 bases spanning the gap.

J is TRBJ2-7 and V is TRBV27; the D gene is possibly TRBD2 (5 bases). The V and J ends lost 7 bases and 6 bases respectively, with 16 bases between them. The CDR3 is made up of 13 amino acids. The germline V gene has CDR1 MNHEY and CDR2 SMNVEV (reference sequence). CDR3 bases: TGTGCCAGCAAGTCCCCTAACAGCGGCGAGCAGTACTTC. This encodes CASKSPNSGEQYF.

The chain combines TRBV27 with TRBJ2-7; 9 bases are a match to TRBD2. CDR1 MNHEY and CDR2 SMNVEV come from the germline V gene (reference sequence). This CDR3 contains 14 residues. Germline trimming cut 4 bases from V and 2 bases from J; bases unmatched to any gene: 3. DNA of the CDR3: TGTGCCAGCAGTTATCTAGCGGGGACCTACGAGCAGTACTTC. It yields the protein CASSYLAGTYEQYF.

The chain is built from TRBV30 and TRBJ1-4; D unresolved. The CDR3 extends over 15 amino acids. The V gene lost 4 bases and the J gene lost 0 bases, with 12 bases spanning the gap. Germline CDR1 and CDR2: GTSNPN and SVGIG (reference sequence). The CDR3 coding sequence is TGTGCCTGGAACGGGAGAGGAGCAACTAATGAAAAACTGTTTTTT. This sequence encodes CAWNGRGATNEKLFF.